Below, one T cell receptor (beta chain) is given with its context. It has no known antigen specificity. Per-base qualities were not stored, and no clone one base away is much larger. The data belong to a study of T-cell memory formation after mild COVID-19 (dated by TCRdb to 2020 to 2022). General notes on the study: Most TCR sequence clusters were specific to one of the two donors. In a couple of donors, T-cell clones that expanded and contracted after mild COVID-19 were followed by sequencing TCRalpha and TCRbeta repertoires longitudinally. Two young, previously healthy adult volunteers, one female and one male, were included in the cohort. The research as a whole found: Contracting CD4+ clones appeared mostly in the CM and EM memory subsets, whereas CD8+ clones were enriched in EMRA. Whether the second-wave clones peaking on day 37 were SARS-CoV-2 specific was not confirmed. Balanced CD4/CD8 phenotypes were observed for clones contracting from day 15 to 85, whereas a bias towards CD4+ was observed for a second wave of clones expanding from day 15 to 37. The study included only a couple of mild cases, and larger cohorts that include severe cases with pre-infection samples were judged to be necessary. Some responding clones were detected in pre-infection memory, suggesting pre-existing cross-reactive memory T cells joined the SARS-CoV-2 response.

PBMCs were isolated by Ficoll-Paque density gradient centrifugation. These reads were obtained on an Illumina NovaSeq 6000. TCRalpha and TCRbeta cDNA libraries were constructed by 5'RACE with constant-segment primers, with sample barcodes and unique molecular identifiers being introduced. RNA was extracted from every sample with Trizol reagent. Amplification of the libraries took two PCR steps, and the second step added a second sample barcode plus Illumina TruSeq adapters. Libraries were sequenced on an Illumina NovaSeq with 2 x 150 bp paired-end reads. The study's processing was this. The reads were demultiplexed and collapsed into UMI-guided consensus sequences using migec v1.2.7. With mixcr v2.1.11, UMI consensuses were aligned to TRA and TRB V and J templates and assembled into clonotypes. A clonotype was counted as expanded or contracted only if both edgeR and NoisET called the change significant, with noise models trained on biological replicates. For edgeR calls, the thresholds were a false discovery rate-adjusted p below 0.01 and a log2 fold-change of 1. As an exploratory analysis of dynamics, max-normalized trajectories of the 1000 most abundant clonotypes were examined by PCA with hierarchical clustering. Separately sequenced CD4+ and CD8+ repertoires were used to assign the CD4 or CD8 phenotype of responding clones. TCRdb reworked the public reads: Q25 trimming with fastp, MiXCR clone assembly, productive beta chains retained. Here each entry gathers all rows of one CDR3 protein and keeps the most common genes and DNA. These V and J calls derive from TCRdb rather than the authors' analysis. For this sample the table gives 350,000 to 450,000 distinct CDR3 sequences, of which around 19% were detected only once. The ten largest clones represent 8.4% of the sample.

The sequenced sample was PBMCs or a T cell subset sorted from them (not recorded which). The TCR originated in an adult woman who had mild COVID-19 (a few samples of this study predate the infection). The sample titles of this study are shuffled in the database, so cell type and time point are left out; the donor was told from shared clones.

The CDR3 corresponds to CASSLQGARSTEAFF. The DNA is TGTGCCAGCAGTTTACAGGGGGCGCGTAGCACTGAAGCTTTCTTT. The V and J genes are TRBV6-5 and TRBJ1-1, and 9 bases in between align with TRBD1. The CDR3 contains 15 residues, cysteine and phenylalanine counted. Only the CDR3 DNA stays, 45 bases, in frame from base 1. V trim: 4 bases; J trim: 4 bases; unmatched bases: 7. The germline V gene specifies MNHEY as CDR1 and SVGAGI as CDR2.